The 20 T cell receptor beta chains below were found in one sample sequenced in a study of tumor and adjacent non-tumor tissue in lung cancer. TCRbeta libraries were built with three rounds of nested PCR, modified from ARM-PCR. In TCRdb, the multiplex PCR reads were re-called with MiXCR into one record per CDR3 protein. The sample has some 100,000 distinct CDR3 sequences; about 80% are singletons. No cell sorting was done before RNA was extracted from the tissue. Distant lung tissue was collected more than 3 cm away from the tumor edge. Material for sequencing was distant non-tumor lung tissue. The receptors shown here come from a man in his sixties with small cell lung cancer.

A remark on this clonotype: A much larger clone lies one base from this, so it may be a read error. The chain is built from TRBV7-3 and TRBJ2-6; TRBD2 aligns across 7 bases. Germline V CDR1 and CDR2: SGHTA, FQGTGA. The CDR3 sequence is 19 residues long. After removal of 3 bases from V and 0 bases from J, the junction contained 11 bases not matched to a gene. CDR3 region: CASSLHCPGTISGANVLTF. CDR3 DNA: TGTGCCAGCAGCTTGCATTGTCCTGGGACTATCTCTGGGGCCAACGTCCTGACTTTC.

This clonotype came up many times. The CDR3 reads CSARGLATTFTDTQYF. CDR3 nucleotides: TGCAGTGCTAGGGGACTAGCGACAACCTTCACAGATACGCAGTATTTT. The chain uses TRBV20-1 and TRBJ2-3; 10 bases match TRBD2. The trim removed 3 bases at V and 2 bases at J, leaving 8 bases unmatched. This CDR3 comprises 16 residues. Germline V gene sequence: CDR1 DFQATT, CDR2 SNEGSKA (reference sequence).

V is TRBV6-6 and J is TRBJ1-3, with no clear D. Per germline, CDR1 MNHNY and CDR2 SVGAGI (reference sequence). Trimming removed 4 bases from V and 6 bases from J, with 16 bases in between. This CDR3 region has 15 residues. In DNA, the CDR3 is TGTGCCAGCAGTTTGCCCACACTGTCAGAAAACACCATATATTTT. Translated, it gives CASSLPTLSENTIYF.

This chain links TRBV2 with TRBJ2-3; a possible D gene is TRBD2 (5 bases). Between the trimmed V and J ends, which lost 6 bases and 0 bases, there was a span of 22 bases. Germline V gene data show CDR1 as SNHLY and CDR2 as FYNNEI. There are 18 residues in the CDR3. Here the CDR3 reads CASSHRLLASSSTDTQYF. The CDR3 nucleotides read TGTGCCAGCAGCCACCGTTTATTAGCGTCCTCTAGCACAGATACGCAGTATTTT. The complete variable domain, with remaining parts taken from reference TRBV2 and TRBJ2-3, reads EPEVTQTPSHQVTQMGQEVILRCVPISNHLYFYWYRQILGQKVEFLVSFYNNEISEKSEIFDDQFSVERPDGSNFTLKIRSTKLEDSAMYFCASSHRLLASSSTDTQYFGPGTRLTVL.

The chain uses TRBV2 and TRBJ1-5, with 10 bases matching TRBD1. There are 16 residues in the CDR3. The V segment lost 7 bases and the J segment 4 bases; nucleotides outside the gene matches: 10. Germline V CDR1 and CDR2: SNHLY, FYNNEI. The DNA for the CDR3 is TGTGCCAGCAAAGCCGGGACAGGGGTCCATAATCAGCCCCAGCATTTT. Translated, it gives CASKAGTGVHNQPQHF.

Of note for this clonotype: One junction end disagrees with the germline gene, perhaps due to a read error. V usage is TRBV29-1 and J usage is TRBJ1-4; 9 bases match TRBD1. Germline V gives CDR1 SQVTM, CDR2 ANQGSEA. This CDR3 contains 13 residues. CDR3 loop: CSATGGAGGKLFF. Written as DNA, the CDR3 is TGCAGCGCAACAGGGGGCGCCGGTGGAAAACTATTTTTT.

Turning to this clonotype: An end of the junction differs from the germline gene, which may be a read error. The CDR3 nucleotides are TGTGCCAGCAGCTTATACAGGGGGCAGAGGAGATCAGTCCCAGCATTT. Amino acids: CASSLYRGQRRSVPAF. The chain uses TRBV11-3 and TRBJ1-5, with TRBD1 matching over 9 bases. This CDR3 contains 16 residues. Germline CDR1 is SGHNT and CDR2 is YENEEA.

The chain is built from TRBV12-3 or TRBV12-4 and TRBJ2-2, with D perhaps TRBD1 (6 bases). V lost 7 bases and J lost 8, with 17 bases in between. This CDR3 contains 14 residues. CDR3 in amino acids: CASTTLVGAGELFF. In nucleotides, the CDR3 is TGTGCCAGCACTACTCTAGTGGGGGCAGGGGAGCTGTTTTTT.

This clonotype appeared a single time. A read error may account for a junction end that differs from germline. The chain employs TRBV6-6 and TRBJ1-5; TRBD1 aligns across 7 bases. CDR1 MNHNY and CDR2 SVGAGI come from the germline V gene (reference sequence). The CDR3 consists of 17 residues. CDR3 sequence (DNA): TGTGCCAGTAGTTACCGACAGGGAGTGAATAGCAATCAGCCCAAGCACTTT. Translated, it gives CASSYRQGVNSNQPKHF.

Comment on this clonotype: A much larger clone differs from this one at a single base, so this may be a read error. The J gene is TRBJ1-1, the V gene TRBV5-1; D gene uncertain. The germline CDR1 and CDR2 sequences are SGHRS and YFSETQ. The CDR3 length is 14 residues. Here the CDR3 reads CASSLSEMNTEALF. The CDR3 bases are TGCGCCAGCAGCTTGTCGGAAATGAACACTGAAGCTCTCTTT. Filled out from reference TRBV5-1 and TRBJ1-1, the complete variable domain reads KAGVTQTPRYLIKTRGQQVTLSCSPISGHRSVSWYQQTPGQGLQFLFEYFSETQRNKGNFPGRFSGRQFSNSRSEMNVSTLELGDSALYLCASSLSEMNTEALFGQGTRLTVV.

As for this clonotype: The conserved final phenylalanine or tryptophan is absent from the CDR3, which likely points to a read error. Because the CDR3's place on the DNA is in doubt, the DNA is left out and the CDR3 is given as listed by TCRdb. V usage is TRBV11-2 and J usage is TRBJ2-1; the table calls TRBD2, which could not be checked here. Germline V lookup: CDR1 SGHAT, CDR2 FQNNGV. Termini included, the CDR3 measures 14 amino acids. The CDR3 sequence: CASSSRQGDNQYFG.

Notes on this clonotype: This CDR3 fails to terminate in the conserved phenylalanine or tryptophan, so it likely reflects a read error. The rearrangement uses TRBV6-1 and TRBJ1-5, with no clear D. This CDR3 is built from 13 residues. The V gene's germline CDR1 is MNHNS and CDR2 SASEGT. DNA of the CDR3: TGTACCAGCACCGCTACGAACAATCAGCCCCAGCATTAT. This sequence encodes CTSTATNNQPQHY.

Worth noting for this clonotype: This may be a read error: a much more frequent sequence differs by one nucleotide. The CDR3: CATSEEFPVDQPQHF. In nucleotides, the CDR3 is TGTGCCACCAGTGAGGAGTTTCCAGTAGATCAGCCCCAGCATTTT. This chain connects TRBV24-1 to TRBJ1-5; no reliable D call. The CDR3 runs 15 residues. CDR1 KGHDR and CDR2 SFDVKD come from the germline V gene. V lost 4 bases, J lost 5 bases, and 14 bases lay in between.

V usage is TRBV28 and J usage is TRBJ2-1; the match to TRBD2 covers 9 bases. Germline V gene sequence: CDR1 MDHEN, CDR2 SYDVKM. The CDR3 loop spans 13 amino acids. V shed 10 bases and J 10 bases; nucleotides not matched to a gene: 11. The CDR3 reads CATRTSDKGEQFF. The CDR3, as DNA: TGTGCCACAAGGACTAGCGACAAGGGGGAGCAGTTCTTC. The whole variable domain, remainder taken from reference TRBV28 and TRBJ2-1, is DVKVTQSSRYLVKRTGEKVFLECVQDMDHENMFWYRQDPGLGLRLIYFSYDVKMKEKGDIPEGYSVSREKKERFSLILESASTNQTSMYLCATRTSDKGEQFFGPGTRLTVL.

Only a few counts were recorded for this clonotype. The chain employs TRBV5-1 and TRBJ2-5; TRBD2 matches 10 bases. Trimming removed 6 bases from V and 4 bases from J; junction bases left unmatched: 12. Per germline, CDR1 SGHRS and CDR2 YFSETQ. CDR3 length equals 16 residues. Here the CDR3 reads CASNPGNLAGAETQYF. DNA for the CDR3: TGCGCCAGCAATCCTGGCAATCTAGCGGGAGCAGAGACCCAGTACTTC.

Remarks on this clonotype: At one end the junction does not follow the germline gene, possibly because of a read error. This chain joins TRBV28 and TRBJ2-1; 7 bases are a match to TRBD2. The CDR3 is 16 amino acids. Germline V CDR1 and CDR2: MDHEN, SYDVKM. CDR3 in amino acids: CASRPSGANAGNELFF. The CDR3, as DNA: TGTGCCAGCAGACCGAGCGGGGCCAATGCGGGGAATGAGCTGTTCTTC. Full variable domain (missing parts from reference TRBV28 and TRBJ2-1): DVKVTQSSRYLVKRTGEKVFLECVQDMDHENMFWYRQDPGLGLRLIYFSYDVKMKEKGDIPEGYSVSREKKERFSLILESASTNQTSMYLCASRPSGANAGNELFFGPGTRLTVL.

This clonotype was observed a few times. One base away lies a much larger clone, so this may be a sequencing read error. The V gene is TRBV6-5, the J gene TRBJ1-6; D is possibly TRBD1 (5 bases). From germline, CDR1 is MNHEY and CDR2 SVGAGI. The ends were cut back, 8 bases at V and 7 bases at J, with 12 bases in the middle. This CDR3 comprises 13 residues. Written as DNA, the CDR3 is TGTGCCAGCTGGCAGGGCCGGAATTCACCCCTCCACTTT. Translation: CASWQGRNSPLHF.

This clonotype was seen only a few times. A clone one base away is much larger, so this may be a read error. The chain links TRBV6-6 to TRBJ2-3, with 9 bases matching TRBD2. CDR1 is MNHNY and CDR2 is SVGAGI in the germline V gene (reference sequence). The CDR3 contains 14 residues. CDR3 in amino acids: CTTYSSGSTDTQYF. CDR3 DNA: TGTACCACATACAGTAGCGGGAGTACAGATACGCAGTATTTT.

This clonotype was seen repeatedly, ten times or more. The genes are TRBV28 and TRBJ2-2; TRBD1 matches at 9 bases. This CDR3 contains 19 residues. With 10 bases clipped from V and 3 bases from J, the junction kept 21 bases outside the gene matches. CDR1 is MDHEN, CDR2 SYDVKM, per germline. CDR3 sequence: CAIRTPGTGTGWDTGELFF. Written as DNA, the CDR3 is TGTGCCATTCGAACCCCCGGGACAGGGACTGGGTGGGACACCGGGGAGCTGTTTTTT.

This chain uses TRBV5-5 with TRBJ2-3, with D perhaps matching TRBD2 (5 bases). The germline V gene encodes CDR1 SGHKS and CDR2 YYEKEE (reference sequence). The V end lost 3 bases, the J end lost 6 bases, and 8 bases lay between the germline ends. The CDR3 sequence is 12 residues long. Here the CDR3 reads CASSYSGDTQYF. CDR3 in DNA: TGTGCCAGCAGCTATTCGGGGGATACGCAGTATTTT. Together with reference TRBV5-5 and TRBJ2-3, the CDR3 gives the full variable domain: DAGVTQSPTHLIKTRGQQVTLRCSPISGHKSVSWYQQVLGQGPQFIFQYYEKEERGRGNFPDRFSARQFPNYSSELNVNALLLGDSALYLCASSYSGDTQYFGPGTRLTVL.